Included here is one TCR beta chain sequence, with context. The data derive from a study of blood T cell repertoires in COVID-19. Study context: From the United States, Italy and Spain came samples of acute and convalescent COVID-19.

Generated by immunoSEQ multiplex PCR, the TCRdb table keeps only in-frame clones and is missing some. The table has over 350,000 clones, about 85% seen once; the top ten hold nearly 2%. The participants were between about 18 and 90 years old and came from under 25 US areas. Cohort assignment relied on participant-reported clinical history. The sample comprised PBMCs or T cells enriched from blood (not recorded which). The TCR originated in a woman aged 18-29 years with acute COVID-19.

CDR3: CASSLETGRTDTQYF. CDR3 sequence (DNA): TGTGCCAGCAGCCTCGAGACAGGTCGCACAGATACGCAGTATTTT. The chain uses TRBV5-8 and TRBJ2-3, with a possible D match to TRBD1 (6 bases). V was clipped by 4 bases and J by 1 base, with 13 bases between them. In germline, CDR1 is SGHTS, CDR2 YDEGEE. CDR3 size: 15 residues.